The rows below give T cell receptor beta chains drawn from one sample of a study of beta chain features in type 1 diabetes. Using immunoSEQ multiplex PCR, the repertoire was profiled, and TCRdb retains in-frame clones only, with some absent. Of 140,000 to 150,000 clones detected, under 60% appear once; the ten largest clones hold around 0.45%. Sequenced material: Tregs from blood. All receptors derive from a man aged 18 to 30 in good health. Both conserved end residues are part of each CDR3. The D gene is left open where the match is weak. The size field is filled for only some rows; it gives once, few, many or a size class.

j_call: TRBJ1-4
clone_size: .
v_call: TRBV29-1
d_call: TRBD1
cdr3_aa: CSVGTGDRVSEKLFF
cdr3_nt: TGCAGCGTTGGAACAGGGGATCGGGTTAGTGAAAAACTGTTTTTT

j_call: TRBJ2-2
clone_size: .
v_call: TRBV5-6
d_call: TRBD1
cdr3_aa: CASSLAAVWDRDTGELFF
cdr3_nt: TGTGCCAGCAGCTTGGCCGCGGTTTGGGACAGGGACACCGGGGAGCTGTTTTTT

j_call: TRBJ1-5
clone_size: .
v_call: TRBV6-5
d_call: .
cdr3_aa: CASRNTGGSYQPQHF
cdr3_nt: TGTGCCAGCAGAAACACTGGGGGGAGTTATCAGCCCCAGCATTTT

j_call: TRBJ2-3
clone_size: .
v_call: TRBV30
d_call: TRBD1
cdr3_aa: CAWSTGGFGSDTQYF
cdr3_nt: TGTGCCTGGTCGACAGGGGGCTTTGGGTCAGATACGCAGTATTTT

j_call: TRBJ1-3
clone_size: few
v_call: TRBV5-5
d_call: .
cdr3_aa: CASSLTPGTSGNTIYF
cdr3_nt: TGTGCCAGCAGCTTAACCCCTGGGACATCTGGAAACACCATATATTTT

j_call: TRBJ1-1
clone_size: .
v_call: TRBV19
d_call: .
cdr3_aa: CASSQGLNTEAFF
cdr3_nt: TGTGCCAGTAGTCAGGGCCTGAACACTGAAGCTTTCTTT

j_call: TRBJ1-1
clone_size: few
v_call: TRBV29-1
d_call: TRBD1
cdr3_aa: CSAQGAYTEAFF
cdr3_nt: TGCAGCGCACAGGGGGCTTACACTGAAGCTTTCTTT

j_call: TRBJ2-2
clone_size: few
v_call: TRBV18
d_call: TRBD2
cdr3_aa: CASSLRTSGKSGTGELFF
cdr3_nt: TGTGCCAGCTCACTACGGACTAGCGGGAAGTCTGGCACCGGGGAGCTGTTTTTT

j_call: TRBJ1-6
clone_size: .
v_call: TRBV18
d_call: .
cdr3_aa: CASSPRGLDNSPLHF
cdr3_nt: TGTGCCAGCTCACCAAGAGGGTTGGATAATTCACCCCTCCACTTT

j_call: TRBJ1-5
clone_size: few
v_call: TRBV23-1
d_call: .
cdr3_aa: CASSVIDCVQPQHF
cdr3_nt: TGCGCCAGCAGTGTTATTGACTGTGTTCAGCCCCAGCATTTT

j_call: TRBJ1-2
clone_size: few
v_call: TRBV14
d_call: TRBD1
cdr3_aa: CASSRRGLGYTF
cdr3_nt: TGTGCCAGCAGCCGGAGGGGGCTCGGCTACACCTTC

j_call: TRBJ2-5
clone_size: .
v_call: TRBV4-3
d_call: .
cdr3_aa: CASSRQGHKQETQYF
cdr3_nt: TGCGCCAGCAGCCGGCAGGGACACAAACAAGAGACCCAGTACTTC

j_call: TRBJ2-5
clone_size: .
v_call: TRBV7-8
d_call: .
cdr3_aa: CASSLVRVQEIQYF
cdr3_nt: TGTGCCAGCAGCTTAGTAAGAGTCCAAGAGATCCAGTACTTC

j_call: TRBJ1-3
clone_size: .
v_call: TRBV7-9
d_call: .
cdr3_aa: CASSFYVNSGNTIYF
cdr3_nt: TGTGCCAGCAGCTTCTACGTCAACTCTGGAAACACCATATATTTT

j_call: TRBJ2-3
clone_size: .
v_call: TRBV18
d_call: .
cdr3_aa: CASSPEGGTDTQYF
cdr3_nt: TGTGCCAGCTCACCAGAAGGGGGCACAGATACGCAGTATTTT

j_call: TRBJ2-1
clone_size: .
v_call: TRBV6-1
d_call: .
cdr3_aa: CASTFFYNEQFF
cdr3_nt: TGTGCCAGCACGTTCTTTTACAATGAGCAGTTCTTC

j_call: TRBJ2-1
clone_size: .
v_call: TRBV5-1
d_call: .
cdr3_aa: CASSLGAGLANEQFF
cdr3_nt: TGCGCCAGCAGCTTGGGGGCGGGTTTAGCCAATGAGCAGTTCTTC

j_call: TRBJ1-1
clone_size: .
v_call: TRBV30
d_call: .
cdr3_aa: CARGRTEAFF
cdr3_nt: TGTGCCCGGGGGAGGACTGAAGCTTTCTTT

j_call: TRBJ2-1
clone_size: .
v_call: TRBV30
d_call: .
cdr3_aa: CAWSVQGFYNEQFF
cdr3_nt: TGTGCCTGGAGTGTCCAGGGATTTTACAATGAGCAGTTCTTC

j_call: TRBJ2-7
clone_size: .
v_call: TRBV6-6
d_call: TRBD2
cdr3_aa: CASRLGGSNEQYF
cdr3_nt: TGTGCCAGCAGGCTCGGGGGGTCCAACGAGCAGTACTTC

j_call: TRBJ1-3
clone_size: few
v_call: TRBV6-5
d_call: .
cdr3_aa: CASSYAGQGKGNTIYF
cdr3_nt: TGTGCCAGCAGTTACGCCGGGCAGGGCAAAGGAAACACCATATATTTT

j_call: TRBJ2-7
clone_size: few
v_call: TRBV7-9
d_call: .
cdr3_aa: CASSSRGGQGPTFSYEQYF
cdr3_nt: TGTGCCAGCAGCTCCCGGGGGGGACAGGGTCCCACATTTTCCTACGAGCAGTACTTC

j_call: TRBJ1-3
clone_size: few
v_call: TRBV30
d_call: .
cdr3_aa: CAWRLMSSGNTIYF
cdr3_nt: TGTGCCTGGAGGTTGATGAGCTCTGGAAACACCATATATTTT

j_call: TRBJ2-4
clone_size: few
v_call: TRBV11-2
d_call: .
cdr3_aa: CASSLSLPENIQYF
cdr3_nt: TGTGCCAGCAGCTTAAGTCTCCCAGAAAACATTCAGTACTTC

j_call: TRBJ2-3
clone_size: .
v_call: TRBV5-1
d_call: .
cdr3_aa: CASSPDSQYTQYF
cdr3_nt: TGCGCCAGCAGCCCGGACTCACAGTATACGCAGTATTTT

j_call: TRBJ1-5
clone_size: .
v_call: TRBV7-2
d_call: TRBD1
cdr3_aa: CASSRDRGPNQPQHF
cdr3_nt: TGTGCCAGCAGCCGAGACAGGGGTCCTAATCAGCCCCAGCATTTT

j_call: TRBJ1-2
clone_size: .
v_call: TRBV6-4
d_call: TRBD1
cdr3_aa: CASSDSRTGNYGYTF
cdr3_nt: TGTGCCAGCAGTGACTCCCGGACAGGGAACTATGGCTACACCTTC

j_call: TRBJ1-2
clone_size: .
v_call: TRBV5-1
d_call: .
cdr3_aa: CASSMGNRDGYTF
cdr3_nt: TGCGCCAGCAGCATGGGGAACAGGGACGGCTACACCTTC

j_call: TRBJ2-1
clone_size: .
v_call: TRBV30
d_call: TRBD2
cdr3_aa: CARGGVDEQFF
cdr3_nt: TGTGCCCGGGGAGGGGTCGATGAGCAGTTCTTC

j_call: TRBJ2-3
clone_size: .
v_call: TRBV14
d_call: .
cdr3_aa: CASSRTWDTQYF
cdr3_nt: TGTGCCAGCAGCCGGACTTGGGATACGCAGTATTTT

j_call: TRBJ2-5
clone_size: .
v_call: TRBV7-2
d_call: TRBD2
cdr3_aa: CASSLGLAGAQETQYF
cdr3_nt: TGTGCCAGCAGCTTAGGACTAGCGGGGGCTCAAGAGACCCAGTACTTC

j_call: TRBJ2-7
clone_size: .
v_call: TRBV9
d_call: TRBD2
cdr3_aa: CASSVSLGTSGYEQYF
cdr3_nt: TGTGCCAGCAGCGTAAGTCTAGGGACTAGCGGATACGAGCAGTACTTC

j_call: TRBJ2-5
clone_size: few
v_call: TRBV5-1
d_call: TRBD2
cdr3_aa: CASSSETSGGEETQYF
cdr3_nt: TGCGCCAGCAGCTCCGAGACTAGCGGGGGAGAGGAGACCCAGTACTTC

j_call: TRBJ2-1
clone_size: .
v_call: TRBV9
d_call: TRBD1
cdr3_aa: CASSVGFGTGEQFF
cdr3_nt: TGTGCCAGCAGCGTAGGGTTCGGGACAGGGGAGCAGTTCTTC

j_call: TRBJ1-1
clone_size: .
v_call: TRBV7-9
d_call: .
cdr3_aa: CASSLGGVGYTEAFF
cdr3_nt: TGTGCCAGCAGCTTGGGCGGGGTAGGGTACACTGAAGCTTTCTTT

j_call: TRBJ1-2
clone_size: few
v_call: TRBV11-2
d_call: .
cdr3_aa: CASSPGLHGYTF
cdr3_nt: TGTGCCAGCAGCCCTGGACTTCATGGCTACACCTTC

j_call: TRBJ2-4
clone_size: .
v_call: TRBV7-2
d_call: .
cdr3_aa: CASSPSSAGPQNIQYF
cdr3_nt: TGTGCCAGCAGCCCGTCGTCCGCGGGGCCTCAAAACATTCAGTACTTC

j_call: TRBJ1-5
clone_size: few
v_call: TRBV28
d_call: .
cdr3_aa: CASRFYSGDTTQPQHF
cdr3_nt: TGTGCCAGCAGGTTTTACTCAGGGGACACTACTCAGCCCCAGCATTTT

j_call: TRBJ2-1
clone_size: .
v_call: TRBV7-2
d_call: TRBD2
cdr3_aa: CASSWGLAGYNEQFF
cdr3_nt: TGTGCCAGCAGCTGGGGACTAGCGGGGTACAATGAGCAGTTCTTC

j_call: TRBJ2-1
clone_size: .
v_call: TRBV18
d_call: .
cdr3_aa: CASSPSLGVLYNEQFF
cdr3_nt: TGTGCCAGCTCACCAAGCTTAGGAGTTCTCTACAATGAGCAGTTCTTC

j_call: TRBJ2-1
clone_size: few
v_call: TRBV6-6
d_call: TRBD2
cdr3_aa: CASSTRGAGGYEQFF
cdr3_nt: TGTGCCAGCAGTACCCGAGGAGCGGGGGGCTATGAGCAGTTCTTC

j_call: TRBJ2-5
clone_size: .
v_call: TRBV5-1
d_call: .
cdr3_aa: CASSSRQDGATQYF
cdr3_nt: TGCGCCAGCAGCTCCAGACAGGACGGGGCGACCCAGTACTTC

j_call: TRBJ1-2
clone_size: .
v_call: TRBV7-2
d_call: .
cdr3_aa: CASSLAVGDGNYGYTF
cdr3_nt: TGTGCCAGCAGCTTAGCGGTAGGGGATGGTAACTATGGCTACACCTTC

j_call: TRBJ1-6
clone_size: once
v_call: TRBV10-3
d_call: .
cdr3_aa: CAIKQGSSYNSPLHF
cdr3_nt: TGTGCCATCAAACAGGGAAGCTCCTATAATTCACCCCTCCACTTT

j_call: TRBJ1-5
clone_size: .
v_call: TRBV30
d_call: .
cdr3_aa: CAWSVRREGWGYGYNQPQHF
cdr3_nt: TGTGCCTGGAGTGTACGGCGGGAAGGTTGGGGATATGGGTATAATCAGCCCCAGCATTTT

j_call: TRBJ1-4
clone_size: .
v_call: TRBV2
d_call: .
cdr3_aa: CASSEIGDGPGKLFF
cdr3_nt: TGTGCCAGCAGTGAAATCGGAGATGGCCCTGGAAAACTGTTTTTT

j_call: TRBJ1-2
clone_size: .
v_call: TRBV7-2
d_call: .
cdr3_aa: CASSSPRGSNYGYTF
cdr3_nt: TGTGCCAGCAGCTCACCTAGGGGATCTAACTATGGCTACACCTTC

j_call: TRBJ1-2
clone_size: few
v_call: TRBV6-6
d_call: .
cdr3_aa: CASSFNRAGNYGYTF
cdr3_nt: TGTGCCAGCAGTTTCAACAGGGCTGGTAACTATGGCTACACCTTC

j_call: TRBJ1-2
clone_size: .
v_call: TRBV29-1
d_call: .
cdr3_aa: CSVLNVSYGYTF
cdr3_nt: TGCAGCGTTCTGAATGTCAGCTATGGCTACACCTTC

j_call: TRBJ1-1
clone_size: few
v_call: TRBV13
d_call: TRBD1
cdr3_aa: CASSSQGALSEAFF
cdr3_nt: TGTGCCAGCAGCTCACAGGGGGCGCTGAGTGAAGCTTTCTTT

j_call: TRBJ2-7
clone_size: few
v_call: TRBV7-9
d_call: .
cdr3_aa: CASSLANFRDEQYF
cdr3_nt: TGTGCCAGCAGCTTAGCTAACTTTCGGGACGAGCAGTACTTC

j_call: TRBJ2-3
clone_size: few
v_call: TRBV7-9
d_call: .
cdr3_aa: CASSPAFLRDTQYF
cdr3_nt: TGTGCCAGCAGCCCAGCGTTTCTGAGAGATACGCAGTATTTT

j_call: TRBJ1-6
clone_size: few
v_call: TRBV30
d_call: .
cdr3_aa: CAWNLLNSPLHF
cdr3_nt: TGTGCCTGGAACCTATTAAATTCACCCCTCCACTTT

j_call: TRBJ2-7
clone_size: .
v_call: TRBV27
d_call: .
cdr3_aa: CASRADRSGYEQYF
cdr3_nt: TGTGCCAGCAGGGCCGACAGGTCGGGCTACGAGCAGTACTTC

j_call: TRBJ1-1
clone_size: few
v_call: TRBV30
d_call: .
cdr3_aa: CAWTPGGFGTEAFF
cdr3_nt: TGTGCCTGGACACCGGGAGGGTTCGGGACTGAAGCTTTCTTT